The TCR beta chain under discussion was sequenced for a study of PD-1 blockade in classical Hodgkin lymphoma. Each patient's relapse followed autologous stem cell transplantation, and brentuximab vedotin exposure varied. This clone was observed once. Its specificity is unknown. TCRdb's table, derived via immunoSEQ multiplex PCR, lists solely in-frame clones and lacks some. The sample consists of about 66,000 clones, about two thirds of them appearing once. Whole-study findings and limits: Individuals who commenced nivolumab within less than 1 year of ASCT were excluded. Complete responders entered with baseline diversity on par with newly diagnosed patients, the results showed.

This CDR3 contains 12 residues. Looked up from germline, CDR1 is LNHDA and CDR2 is SQIVND (reference sequence). Trimming stripped 10 bases from V and 5 bases from J, with 12 bases between. The source of this sequence is a human donor with classical Hodgkin lymphoma. The V and J genes are TRBV19 and TRBJ1-5; TRBD1 is a possible D gene (5 bases). The source was peripheral blood mononuclear cells (PBMCs), collected before the second cycle of nivolumab. CDR3 DNA: TGTGCCACCAGTCCAGGGCATCAGCCCCAGCATTTT. Amino acid sequence: CATSPGHQPQHF.